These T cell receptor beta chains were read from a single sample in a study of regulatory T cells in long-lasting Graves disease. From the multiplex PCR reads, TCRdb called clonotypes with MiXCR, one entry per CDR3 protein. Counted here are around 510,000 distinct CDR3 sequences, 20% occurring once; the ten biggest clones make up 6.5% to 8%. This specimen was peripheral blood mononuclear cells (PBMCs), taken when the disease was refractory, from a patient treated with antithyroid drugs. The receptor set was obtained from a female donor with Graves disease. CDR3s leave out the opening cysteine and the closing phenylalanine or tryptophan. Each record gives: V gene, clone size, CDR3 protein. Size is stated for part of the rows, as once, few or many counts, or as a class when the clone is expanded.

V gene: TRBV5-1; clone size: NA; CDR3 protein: ASSLADSFGGAF
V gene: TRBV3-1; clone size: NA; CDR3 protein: ASSPGTRRYEQY
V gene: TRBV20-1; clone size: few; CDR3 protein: SARSGLPYEQY
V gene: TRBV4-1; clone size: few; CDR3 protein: ASSQTGTGREPLH
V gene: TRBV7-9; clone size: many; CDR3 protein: ASSLGREAYEQY
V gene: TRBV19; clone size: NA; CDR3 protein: ASSIQGQGILGTYEQY
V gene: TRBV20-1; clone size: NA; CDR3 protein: SARDQAGDSYEQY
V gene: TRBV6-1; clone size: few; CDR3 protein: ASSEGNVYEQY
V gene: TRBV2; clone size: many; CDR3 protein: ASRDRTGNEKLF
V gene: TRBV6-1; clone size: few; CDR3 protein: ASSVQGGNAQF
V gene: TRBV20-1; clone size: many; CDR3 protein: SARPDRQSKNIQY
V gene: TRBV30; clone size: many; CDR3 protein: AWSPIDMFEAF
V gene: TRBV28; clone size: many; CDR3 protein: ASSLPANYGYT
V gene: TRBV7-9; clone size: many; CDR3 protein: ASSLAFDRLETQY
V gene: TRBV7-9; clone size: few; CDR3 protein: ASSFQREGTQY
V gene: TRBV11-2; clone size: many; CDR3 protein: ASSLAGTSGYGYT
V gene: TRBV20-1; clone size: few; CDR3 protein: SARPPRGRTEAF
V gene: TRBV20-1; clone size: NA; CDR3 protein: SASDLASQETQY
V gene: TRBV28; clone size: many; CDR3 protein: ASSHGSDSLYEQY
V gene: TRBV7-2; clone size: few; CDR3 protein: ASSLPPQVSYNEQF
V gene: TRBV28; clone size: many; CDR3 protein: ASSPTPSPGSPNSNQPQH
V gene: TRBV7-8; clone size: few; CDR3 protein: ASSLEPTGGMGQPQH
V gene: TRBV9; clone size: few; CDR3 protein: ASSVGVLSSYEQY
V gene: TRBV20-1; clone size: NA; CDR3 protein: SARGGAGELF
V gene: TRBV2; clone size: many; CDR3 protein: ASRESTDSHFYGYT